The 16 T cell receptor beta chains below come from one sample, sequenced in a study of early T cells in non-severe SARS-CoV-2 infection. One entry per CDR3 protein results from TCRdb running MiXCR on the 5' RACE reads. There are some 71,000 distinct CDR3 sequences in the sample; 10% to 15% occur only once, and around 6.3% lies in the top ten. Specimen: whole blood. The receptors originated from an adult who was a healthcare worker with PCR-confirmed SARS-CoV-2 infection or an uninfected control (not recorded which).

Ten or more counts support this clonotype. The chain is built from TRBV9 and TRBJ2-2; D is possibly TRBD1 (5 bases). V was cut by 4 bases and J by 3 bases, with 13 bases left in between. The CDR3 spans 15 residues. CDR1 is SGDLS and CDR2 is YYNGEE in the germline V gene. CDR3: CASSPRAADTGELFF. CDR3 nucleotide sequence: TGTGCCAGCAGCCCCAGGGCGGCGGACACCGGGGAGCTGTTTTTT.

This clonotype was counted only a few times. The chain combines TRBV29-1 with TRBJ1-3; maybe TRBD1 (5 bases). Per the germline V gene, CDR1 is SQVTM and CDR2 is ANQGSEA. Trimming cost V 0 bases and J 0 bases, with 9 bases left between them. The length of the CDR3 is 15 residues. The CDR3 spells CSVEDWGDSGNTIYF. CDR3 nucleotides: TGCAGCGTTGAAGATTGGGGGGACTCTGGAAACACCATATATTTT.

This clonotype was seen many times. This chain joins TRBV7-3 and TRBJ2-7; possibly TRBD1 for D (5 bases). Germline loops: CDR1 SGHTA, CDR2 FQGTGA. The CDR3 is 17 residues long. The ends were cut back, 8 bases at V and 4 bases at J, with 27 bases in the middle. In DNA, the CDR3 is TGTGCCAGCCCCCAATTCCCCCCAGGGCAAGAACGTTACGAGCAGTACTTC. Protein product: CASPQFPPGQERYEQYF. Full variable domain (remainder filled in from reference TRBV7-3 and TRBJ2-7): GAGVSQTPSNKVTEKGKYVELRCDPISGHTALYWYRQSLGQGPEFLIYFQGTGAADDSGLPNDRFFAVRPEGSVSTLKIQRTERGDSAVYLCASPQFPPGQERYEQYFGPGTRLTVT.

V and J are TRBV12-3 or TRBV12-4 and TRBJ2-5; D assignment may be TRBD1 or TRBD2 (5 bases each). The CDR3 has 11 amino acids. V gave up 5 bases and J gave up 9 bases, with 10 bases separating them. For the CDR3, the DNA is TGTGCCAGCAGTGGGGCGCGGGCCCAGTACTTC. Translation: CASSGARAQYF.

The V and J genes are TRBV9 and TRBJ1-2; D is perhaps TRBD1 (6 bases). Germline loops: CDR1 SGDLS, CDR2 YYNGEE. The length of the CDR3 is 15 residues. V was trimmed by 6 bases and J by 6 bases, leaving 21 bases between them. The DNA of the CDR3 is TGTGCCAGCACCGTCTCCCCGACAGGTGGGCATGGCTACACCTTC. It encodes CASTVSPTGGHGYTF. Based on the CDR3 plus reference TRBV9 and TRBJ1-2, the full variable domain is DSGVTQTPKHLITATGQRVTLRCSPRSGDLSVYWYQQSLDQGLQFLIQYYNGEERAKGNILERFSAQQFPDLHSELNLSSLELGDSALYFCASTVSPTGGHGYTFGSGTRLTVV.

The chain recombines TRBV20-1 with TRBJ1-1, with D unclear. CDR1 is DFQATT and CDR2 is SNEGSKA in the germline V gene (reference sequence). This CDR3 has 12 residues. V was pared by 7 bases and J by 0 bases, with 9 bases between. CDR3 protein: CSVPGMNTEAFF. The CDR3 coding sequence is TGCAGTGTACCCGGTATGAACACTGAAGCTTTCTTT.

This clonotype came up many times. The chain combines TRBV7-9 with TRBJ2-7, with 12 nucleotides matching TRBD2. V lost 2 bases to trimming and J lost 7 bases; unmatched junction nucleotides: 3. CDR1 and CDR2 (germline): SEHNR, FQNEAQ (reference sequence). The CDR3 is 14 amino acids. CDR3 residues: CASSLLAGGGEQYF. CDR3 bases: TGTGCCAGCAGCTTACTAGCGGGAGGGGGAGAGCAGTACTTC.

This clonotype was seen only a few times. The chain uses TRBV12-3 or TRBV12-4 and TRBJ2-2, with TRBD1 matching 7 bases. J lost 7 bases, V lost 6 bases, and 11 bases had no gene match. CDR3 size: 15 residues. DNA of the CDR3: TGTGCCAGCAGATCTACAGGGGAACGGAGCGGGGAGCTGTTTTTT. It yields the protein CASRSTGERSGELFF.

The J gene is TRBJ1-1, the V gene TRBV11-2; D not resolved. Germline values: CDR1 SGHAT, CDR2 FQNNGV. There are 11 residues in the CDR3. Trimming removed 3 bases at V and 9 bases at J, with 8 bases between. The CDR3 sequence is CASSLTDQAFF. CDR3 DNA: TGTGCCAGCAGCTTGACGGACCAAGCTTTCTTT.

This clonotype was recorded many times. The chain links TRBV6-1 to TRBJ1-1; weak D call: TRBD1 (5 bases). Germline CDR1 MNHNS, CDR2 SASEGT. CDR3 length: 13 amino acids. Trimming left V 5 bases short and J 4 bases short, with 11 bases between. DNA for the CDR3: TGTGCCAGCAGTCAGACGGACATCACTGAAGCTTTCTTT. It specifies CASSQTDITEAFF.

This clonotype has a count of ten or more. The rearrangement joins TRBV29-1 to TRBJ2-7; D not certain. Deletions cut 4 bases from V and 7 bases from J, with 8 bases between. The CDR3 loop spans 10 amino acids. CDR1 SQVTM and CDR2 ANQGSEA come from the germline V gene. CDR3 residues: CSVATWEQYF. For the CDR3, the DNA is TGCAGCGTTGCAACCTGGGAGCAGTACTTC.

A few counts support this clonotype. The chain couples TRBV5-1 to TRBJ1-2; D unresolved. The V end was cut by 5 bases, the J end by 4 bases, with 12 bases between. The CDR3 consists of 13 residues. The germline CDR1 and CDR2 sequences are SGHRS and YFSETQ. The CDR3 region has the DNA TGCGCCAGCAGGGATGATTTTGGCTATGGCTACACCTTC. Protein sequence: CASRDDFGYGYTF.

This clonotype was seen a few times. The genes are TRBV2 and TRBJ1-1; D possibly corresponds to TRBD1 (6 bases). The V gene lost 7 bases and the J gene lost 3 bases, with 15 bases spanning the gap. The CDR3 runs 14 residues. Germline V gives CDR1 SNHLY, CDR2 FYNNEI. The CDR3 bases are TGTGCCAGCATCGGACAGTCACGGGACACTGAAGCTTTCTTT. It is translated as CASIGQSRDTEAFF.

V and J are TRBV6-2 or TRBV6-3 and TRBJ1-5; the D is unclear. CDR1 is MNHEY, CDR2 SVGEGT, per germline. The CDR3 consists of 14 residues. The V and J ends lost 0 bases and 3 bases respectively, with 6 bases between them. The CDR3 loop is CASSYSQLNQPQHF. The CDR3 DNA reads TGTGCCAGCAGTTACTCCCAGCTCAATCAGCCCCAGCATTTT.

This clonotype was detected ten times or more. The CDR3 protein is CASSQSGARNSNQPQHF. As DNA, the CDR3 is TGTGCCAGCAGCCAATCGGGGGCAAGAAATAGCAATCAGCCCCAGCATTTT. The chain couples TRBV16 to TRBJ1-5; D possibly corresponds to TRBD1 (6 bases). Germline V gene sequence: CDR1 KGHSY, CDR2 FQNENV. V was clipped by 0 bases and J by 0 bases, with 12 bases between them. The CDR3 is 17 amino acids.

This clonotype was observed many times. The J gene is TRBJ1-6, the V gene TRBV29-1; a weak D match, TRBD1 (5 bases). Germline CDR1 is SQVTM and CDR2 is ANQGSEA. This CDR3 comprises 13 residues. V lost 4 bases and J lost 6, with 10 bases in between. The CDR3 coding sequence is TGCAGCGTTGCGCGGGACGGTAATTCACCCCTCCACTTT. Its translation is CSVARDGNSPLHF.